These T cell receptor beta chains were read from a single sample in a study of beta chain features in type 1 diabetes. Using immunoSEQ multiplex PCR, the repertoire was profiled, and TCRdb retains in-frame clones only, with some absent. This table has fewer than 300,000 clones, roughly 21% appearing once. The sequencing sample was made of naive CD4+ T cells from blood. The receptors stem from a woman aged 40 to 55 with type 1 diabetes. Both conserved end residues are part of each CDR3. The D gene is left open where the match is weak. Rows give clone size only sometimes, using once, few, many, or a class for an expanded clone.

d_gene: NA
v_gene: TRBV7-9
abundance: NA
j_gene: TRBJ1-1
CDR3aa: CASSLAGVSEAFF
CDR3nt: TGTGCCAGCAGCTTGGCCGGAGTTTCTGAAGCTTTCTTT

d_gene: NA
v_gene: TRBV9
abundance: few
j_gene: TRBJ2-7
CDR3aa: CASSVSQGGSYEQYF
CDR3nt: TGTGCCAGCAGCGTATCACAGGGGGGGTCCTACGAGCAGTACTTC

d_gene: NA
v_gene: TRBV7-9
abundance: NA
j_gene: TRBJ2-3
CDR3aa: CASSLASADTQYF
CDR3nt: TGTGCCAGCAGCTTAGCAAGCGCAGATACGCAGTATTTT

d_gene: TRBD2
v_gene: TRBV7-9
abundance: few
j_gene: TRBJ2-1
CDR3aa: CASSPTASGGPDEQFF
CDR3nt: TGTGCCAGCAGCCCCACCGCTAGCGGGGGGCCGGATGAGCAGTTCTTC

d_gene: NA
v_gene: TRBV30
abundance: few
j_gene: TRBJ2-7
CDR3aa: CAQERVYEQYF
CDR3nt: TGTGCCCAAGAACGGGTCTACGAGCAGTACTTC

d_gene: TRBD1
v_gene: TRBV6-5
abundance: few
j_gene: TRBJ2-1
CDR3aa: CASSSGDRGLFF
CDR3nt: TGTGCCAGCAGTTCCGGGGACAGGGGGCTTTTCTTC

d_gene: NA
v_gene: TRBV15
abundance: few
j_gene: TRBJ2-7
CDR3aa: CATSRDQAYEQYF
CDR3nt: TGTGCCACCAGCAGAGATCAGGCCTACGAGCAGTACTTC

d_gene: NA
v_gene: TRBV30
abundance: few
j_gene: TRBJ2-5
CDR3aa: CACRGTAETQYF
CDR3nt: TGTGCCTGCCGGGGGACTGCAGAGACCCAGTACTTC

d_gene: TRBD1
v_gene: TRBV5-1
abundance: few
j_gene: TRBJ2-7
CDR3aa: CASSLDRTFTYEQYF
CDR3nt: TGCGCCAGCAGCCTGGACAGGACGTTTACCTACGAGCAGTACTTC

d_gene: TRBD1
v_gene: TRBV7-8
abundance: NA
j_gene: TRBJ1-1
CDR3aa: CASSATGVTEAFF
CDR3nt: TGTGCCAGCAGCGCGACAGGGGTAACTGAAGCTTTCTTT

d_gene: TRBD2
v_gene: TRBV6-5
abundance: NA
j_gene: TRBJ2-1
CDR3aa: CASSLAGGTYNEQFF
CDR3nt: TGTGCCAGCAGTTTAGCGGGAGGGACCTACAATGAGCAGTTCTTC

d_gene: NA
v_gene: TRBV23-1
abundance: few
j_gene: TRBJ1-4
CDR3aa: CASSQYRVRTNEKLFF
CDR3nt: TGCGCCAGCAGTCAATACAGGGTACGAACTAATGAAAAACTGTTTTTT

d_gene: TRBD1
v_gene: TRBV30
abundance: NA
j_gene: TRBJ2-2
CDR3aa: CAWKIPGQPTGELFF
CDR3nt: TGTGCCTGGAAGATCCCGGGACAGCCCACCGGGGAGCTGTTTTTT

d_gene: TRBD1
v_gene: TRBV7-3
abundance: NA
j_gene: TRBJ2-1
CDR3aa: CASSRDRERVNEQFF
CDR3nt: TGTGCCAGCAGCCGGGACAGGGAGAGGGTCAATGAGCAGTTCTTC

d_gene: NA
v_gene: TRBV4-3
abundance: NA
j_gene: TRBJ2-5
CDR3aa: CASSQDLGTQYF
CDR3nt: TGCGCCAGCAGCCAAGATCTAGGGACCCAGTACTTC

d_gene: TRBD1
v_gene: TRBV30
abundance: few
j_gene: TRBJ2-7
CDR3aa: CAWSHRGSQYF
CDR3nt: TGTGCCTGGAGCCACAGGGGGTCGCAGTACTTC

d_gene: NA
v_gene: TRBV4-2
abundance: few
j_gene: TRBJ2-1
CDR3aa: CASSQESGDEQFF
CDR3nt: TGTGCCAGCAGCCAGGAAAGCGGAGATGAGCAGTTCTTC

d_gene: NA
v_gene: TRBV5-6
abundance: few
j_gene: TRBJ1-2
CDR3aa: CASSLGQGWGYTF
CDR3nt: TGTGCCAGCAGCTTGGGGCAGGGGTGGGGCTACACCTTC

d_gene: NA
v_gene: TRBV7-9
abundance: few
j_gene: TRBJ1-2
CDR3aa: CASSFLATREYGYTF
CDR3nt: TGTGCCAGCAGCTTCCTCGCAACGAGGGAGTATGGCTACACCTTC

d_gene: NA
v_gene: TRBV7-2
abundance: NA
j_gene: TRBJ2-5
CDR3aa: CASSSGLRPETQYF
CDR3nt: TGTGCCAGCAGCTCGGGACTCCGCCCGGAGACCCAGTACTTC

d_gene: TRBD2
v_gene: TRBV4-1
abundance: NA
j_gene: TRBJ2-5
CDR3aa: CASSQRTSGPPETQYF
CDR3nt: TGCGCCAGCAGCCAAAGGACTAGCGGCCCCCCGGAGACCCAGTACTTC

d_gene: NA
v_gene: TRBV28
abundance: few
j_gene: TRBJ2-6
CDR3aa: CASLDRDVSGANVLTF
CDR3nt: TGTGCCAGTTTAGACAGAGACGTCTCTGGGGCCAACGTCCTGACTTTC

d_gene: NA
v_gene: TRBV7-3
abundance: few
j_gene: TRBJ1-2
CDR3aa: CASSLREDQTKIF
CDR3nt: TGTGCCAGCAGCTTGAGGGAAGACCAAACTAAAATCTTC

d_gene: TRBD1
v_gene: TRBV29-1
abundance: NA
j_gene: TRBJ2-7
CDR3aa: CSVQDRGGSYEQYF
CDR3nt: TGCAGCGTGCAGGACAGGGGGGGTTCCTACGAGCAGTACTTC

d_gene: NA
v_gene: TRBV5-1
abundance: NA
j_gene: TRBJ1-1
CDR3aa: CASSFRGPGNTEAFF
CDR3nt: TGCGCCAGCAGCTTCAGGGGCCCCGGGAACACTGAAGCTTTCTTT

d_gene: TRBD2
v_gene: TRBV4-2
abundance: NA
j_gene: TRBJ2-1
CDR3aa: CASSPSGGALYEQFF
CDR3nt: TGTGCCAGCAGCCCTAGCGGGGGGGCTTTGTATGAGCAGTTCTTC

d_gene: TRBD1
v_gene: TRBV9
abundance: few
j_gene: TRBJ1-5
CDR3aa: CASSAGTANQPQHF
CDR3nt: TGTGCCAGCAGCGCCGGGACAGCGAATCAGCCCCAGCATTTT

d_gene: NA
v_gene: TRBV6-5
abundance: few
j_gene: TRBJ2-7
CDR3aa: CASSYSIPRGYEQYF
CDR3nt: TGTGCCAGCAGTTACTCGATCCCCAGGGGCTACGAGCAGTACTTC

d_gene: NA
v_gene: TRBV4-3
abundance: NA
j_gene: TRBJ2-1
CDR3aa: CASSHEWSSYNEQFF
CDR3nt: TGCGCCAGCAGCCACGAGTGGAGCTCCTACAATGAGCAGTTCTTC

d_gene: NA
v_gene: TRBV30
abundance: few
j_gene: TRBJ1-1
CDR3aa: CAWSASGDTEAFF
CDR3nt: TGTGCCTGGAGTGCTAGCGGCGACACTGAAGCTTTCTTT

d_gene: TRBD2
v_gene: TRBV7-3
abundance: NA
j_gene: TRBJ2-1
CDR3aa: CASSLTSGLFREQFF
CDR3nt: TGTGCCAGCAGCTTGACTAGCGGGCTATTCAGGGAGCAGTTCTTC